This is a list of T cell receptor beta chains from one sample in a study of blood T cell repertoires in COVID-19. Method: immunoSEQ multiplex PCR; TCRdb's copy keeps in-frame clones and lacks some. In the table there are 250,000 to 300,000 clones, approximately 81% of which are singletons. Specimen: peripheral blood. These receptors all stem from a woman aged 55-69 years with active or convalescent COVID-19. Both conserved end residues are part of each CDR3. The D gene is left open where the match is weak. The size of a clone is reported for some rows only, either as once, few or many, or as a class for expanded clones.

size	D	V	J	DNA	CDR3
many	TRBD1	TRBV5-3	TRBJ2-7	TGTGCCAGAAGCTTGGGCACAGGGGGCTTTTACGAGCAGTACTTC	CARSLGTGGFYEQYF
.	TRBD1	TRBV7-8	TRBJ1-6	TGTGCCAGCAGCTTACCCCGACAGGGCGCGCAACAATATAATTCACCCCTCCACTTT	CASSLPRQGAQQYNSPLHF
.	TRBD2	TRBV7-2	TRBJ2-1	TGTGCCAGCAGCTTAACTAGCGGGGGGGCGGGCAATGAGCAGTTCTTC	CASSLTSGGAGNEQFF
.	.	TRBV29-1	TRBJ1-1	TGCAGCGTTGGAAGAGCTTTTGAAGCTTTCTTT	CSVGRAFEAFF
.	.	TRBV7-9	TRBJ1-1	TGTGCCAGCAGCTTAAGCGCCACTGAAGCTTTCTTT	CASSLSATEAFF
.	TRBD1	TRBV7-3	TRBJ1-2	TGTGCCAGCAGCGAAATGGGACAGGCGATGGATGGCTACACCTTC	CASSEMGQAMDGYTF
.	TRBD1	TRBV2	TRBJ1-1	TGTGCCAGCACCCCGACAGGGGACACTGAAGCTTTCTTT	CASTPTGDTEAFF
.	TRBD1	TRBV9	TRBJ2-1	TGTGCCAGCAGCGGGGGACAGGGCTGGTACAATGAGCAGTTCTTC	CASSGGQGWYNEQFF
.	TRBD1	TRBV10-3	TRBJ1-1	TGTGCCATCAGCAACCACGGACAGGGTTCAGGGAACACTGAAGCTTTCTTT	CAISNHGQGSGNTEAFF
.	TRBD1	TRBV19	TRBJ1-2	TGTGCCAGTAGTGACCCAGGACAGGGAGGTAGCCCAGTGGACGGCTACACCTTC	CASSDPGQGGSPVDGYTF
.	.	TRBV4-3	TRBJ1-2	TGCGCCAGCAGCCAAGGGACAGCCCGAGGGAATGGCTACACCTTC	CASSQGTARGNGYTF
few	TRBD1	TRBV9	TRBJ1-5	TGTGCCAGCAGCGCCTCGGGACAGGGCAATCAGCCCCAGCATTTT	CASSASGQGNQPQHF
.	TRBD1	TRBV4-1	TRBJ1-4	TGCGCCAGCAGCCAAGATGGGACAGGGGTCGAGAAACTGTTTTTT	CASSQDGTGVEKLFF
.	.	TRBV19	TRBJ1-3	TGTGCCAGTAGTTTAACCCCCGACAGGTTCGGATACACCATATATTTT	CASSLTPDRFGYTIYF
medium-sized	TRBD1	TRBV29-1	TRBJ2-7	TGCAGCGTTCGGACAGGGAACGAGCAGTACTTC	CSVRTGNEQYF
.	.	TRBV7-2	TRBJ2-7	TGTGCCAGCAGCTCAGCCTCAACAGGGACCCAGGAGCAGTACTTC	CASSSASTGTQEQYF
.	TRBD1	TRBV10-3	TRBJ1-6	TGTGCCATCAGTGAGTCTACAGGGGGGGATTCACCCCTCCACTTT	CAISESTGGDSPLHF
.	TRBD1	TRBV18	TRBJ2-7	TGTGCCAGCTCACCTTGGACAGGGCAGGACGAGCAGTACTTC	CASSPWTGQDEQYF
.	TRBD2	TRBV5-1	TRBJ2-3	TGCGCCAGCAGCTTGGCTAGCGGGGGAAGCACAGATACGCAGTATTTT	CASSLASGGSTDTQYF
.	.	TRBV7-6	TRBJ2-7	TGTGCCAGCAGCCCCAGGGGCACCTACGAGCAGTACTTC	CASSPRGTYEQYF
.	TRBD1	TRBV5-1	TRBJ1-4	TGCGCCAGCATGCTTGGGGGACAGCGAAATGAAAAACTGTTTTTT	CASMLGGQRNEKLFF
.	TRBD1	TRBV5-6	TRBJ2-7	TGTGCCAGCAGCTATAGGGACAGGCTAACCTACGAGCAGTACTTC	CASSYRDRLTYEQYF
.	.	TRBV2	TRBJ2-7	TGTGCCAGCAGCCGAGGAGGGGTCCTGGAGCAGTACTTC	CASSRGGVLEQYF
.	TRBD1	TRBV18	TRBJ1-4	TGTGCCAGCTCACCCACCCCAGGACAGGGAACTAATGAAAAACTGTTTTTT	CASSPTPGQGTNEKLFF
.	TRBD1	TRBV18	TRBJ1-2	TGTGCCAGCTCAATAGCGCCGGGACAGGGTAACTATGGCTACACCTTC	CASSIAPGQGNYGYTF
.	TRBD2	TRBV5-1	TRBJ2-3	TGCGCCAGCAGCTTGGCTGCTAGCGGGCGCACAGATACGCAGTATTTT	CASSLAASGRTDTQYF
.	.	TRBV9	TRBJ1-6	TGTGCCAGCAGCGCGGGATCTCGGTTAAGTTCACCCCTCCACTTT	CASSAGSRLSSPLHF
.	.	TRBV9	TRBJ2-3	TGTGCCAGCAGCGCTTTAGAAAGCACAGATACGCAGTATTTT	CASSALESTDTQYF
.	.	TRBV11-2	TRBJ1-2	TGTGCCAGCAGCTTAGCTAGGTCCGGCTACACCTTC	CASSLARSGYTF
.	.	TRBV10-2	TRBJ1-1	TGCGCCTGGGCTCGGGGAGGGAACACTGAAGCTTTCTTT	CAWARGGNTEAFF
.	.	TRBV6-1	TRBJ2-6	TGTGCCAGCAGTGACCAAATCTCTGGGGCCAACGTCCTGACTTTC	CASSDQISGANVLTF
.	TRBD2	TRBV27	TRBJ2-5	TGTGCCAGCAGTTTATCGGGGGGGGGAGTCCAAGAGACCCAGTACTTC	CASSLSGGGVQETQYF
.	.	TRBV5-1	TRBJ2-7	TGCGCCAGCAGCTTGGCGGGACTCCCAGAGCAGTACTTC	CASSLAGLPEQYF
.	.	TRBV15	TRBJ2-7	TGTGCCACCAGCAGAGACGGCAGGGATCCTTTACCCCCTGACTACGAGCAGTACTTC	CATSRDGRDPLPPDYEQYF
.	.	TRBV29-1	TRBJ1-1	TGCAGCACTTGGGAGGGGCTGAACACTGAAGCTTTCTTT	CSTWEGLNTEAFF
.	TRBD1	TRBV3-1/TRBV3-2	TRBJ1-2	TGTGCCAGCAGCCAAGACAGGGGGTGGTACGGCTACACCTTC	CASSQDRGWYGYTF
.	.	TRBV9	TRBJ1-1	TGTGCCAGCAGCCCGAGGACAGTCTCGAACACTGAAGCTTTCTTT	CASSPRTVSNTEAFF
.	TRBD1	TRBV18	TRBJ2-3	TGTGCCAGCTCACCGGGCAGGGGGTACACAGATACGCAGTATTTT	CASSPGRGYTDTQYF
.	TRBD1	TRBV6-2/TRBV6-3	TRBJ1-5	TGTGCCAGCAGTTACGACAGGGGCGCTCAGCCCCAGCATTTT	CASSYDRGAQPQHF
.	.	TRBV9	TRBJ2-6	TGTGCCAGCAGCAGCATTAGGGAGCGCGGTAGCAGAACCAACGTCCTGACTTTC	CASSSIRERGSRTNVLTF
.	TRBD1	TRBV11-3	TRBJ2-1	TGTGCCAGCAGCTTAGGGACAGGGGTAAATGAGCAGTTCTTC	CASSLGTGVNEQFF
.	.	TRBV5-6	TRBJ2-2	TGTGCCAGCAGCTTGGACGAGCGCCCCTTCACCGGGGAGCTGTTTTTT	CASSLDERPFTGELFF
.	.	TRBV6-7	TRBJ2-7	TGTGCCAGCAGAGAACTCCCTAAAGTTCTCGTACCTGCCTACGAGCAGTACTTC	CASRELPKVLVPAYEQYF
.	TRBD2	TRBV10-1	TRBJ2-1	TGCGCCAGCAGAACCAGCAGTGAGGGGCGGGGGAACAATGAGCAGTTCTTC	CASRTSSEGRGNNEQFF
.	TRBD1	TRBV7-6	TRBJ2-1	TGTGCCAGCAGCTTAGAAGGGACAGGGGACAATGAGCAGTTCTTC	CASSLEGTGDNEQFF
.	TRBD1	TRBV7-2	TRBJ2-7	TGTGCCAGCAGCTTTCGGACAGGGTCTGGAAACGAGCAGTACTTC	CASSFRTGSGNEQYF
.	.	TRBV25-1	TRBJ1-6	TGTGCCAGCAGTGCGTCTAATTCACCCCTCCACTTT	CASSASNSPLHF
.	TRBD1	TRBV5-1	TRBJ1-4	TGCGCCAGCAGCACCCGGGACAGCAAGAATGAAAAACTGTTTTTT	CASSTRDSKNEKLFF
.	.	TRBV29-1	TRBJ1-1	TGCAGCGTCCAGGCGACGGGGGTGAACACTGAAGCTTTCTTT	CSVQATGVNTEAFF
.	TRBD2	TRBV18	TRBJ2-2	TGTGCCAGCTCTGGACTAGCGGCGAACACCGGGGAGCTGTTTTTT	CASSGLAANTGELFF
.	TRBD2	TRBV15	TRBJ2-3	TGTGCCACCAGCAGACTAGCGGGGGGGGATACGCAGTATTTT	CATSRLAGGDTQYF